The next 17 T cell receptor beta chains were all read from a single sample in a study of blood T cell repertoires in COVID-19. The assay was immunoSEQ multiplex PCR, and TCRdb's table has in-frame clones only and misses some. This sample has about 70,000 clones, with about three quarters found just once. Sequencing was performed on peripheral blood. The receptors were sampled from an elderly man with acute or convalescent COVID-19.

J is TRBJ2-3 and V is TRBV24-1; possibly TRBD2 for D (5 bases). The CDR3 spans 12 residues. V shed 9 bases and J shed 5 bases, with 11 bases lying between them. Germline V gives CDR1 KGHDR, CDR2 SFDVKD. The DNA of the CDR3 is TGTGCCACCTCCGCCCGGGGAGATACGCAGTATTTT. Amino acid sequence: CATSARGDTQYF.

The CDR3 DNA reads as TGTGCCAGCAGCTTGACAGGGGCTGATGAAAAACTGTTTTTT. Translation: CASSLTGADEKLFF. The V call is TRBV5-4, the J call TRBJ1-4, with TRBD1 identical over 7 bases. The CDR3 contains 14 residues. In germline, CDR1 is SGHNT, CDR2 YYREEE (reference sequence). V dropped 1 base and J dropped 6; count of bases not matched to a gene: 3.

This rearrangement joins TRBV30 to TRBJ2-4, with a weak D call TRBD2 (6 bases). Between the trimmed V and J ends, which lost 1 base and 6 bases, there was a span of 10 bases. The CDR3 loop spans 13 amino acids. CDR1 GTSNPN and CDR2 SVGIG come from the germline V gene (reference sequence). Written as DNA, the CDR3 is TGTGCCTGGAGTGGGGGGGTCAGAAACATTCAGTACTTC. It specifies CAWSGGVRNIQYF.

The chain employs TRBV7-2 and TRBJ2-2, with 7 positions matching TRBD1. Germline loops: CDR1 SGHTA, CDR2 FQGNSA. The CDR3 runs to 14 residues. The trim removed 6 bases at V and 6 bases at J, leaving 7 bases unmatched. The CDR3 spells CASSFRGGAGELFF. The CDR3 bases are TGTGCCAGCAGTTTTAGAGGGGGCGCCGGGGAGCTGTTTTTT.

This chain joins TRBV10-3 and TRBJ2-3; 11 bases map to TRBD2. The CDR3 runs to 14 residues. Germline trimming cut 6 bases from V and 1 base from J; bases unmatched to any gene: 0. Germline CDR1 ENHRY, CDR2 SYGVKD. The CDR3 is CAIRLAGGTDTQYF. The CDR3 bases are TGTGCCATCAGACTAGCGGGGGGCACAGATACGCAGTATTTT.

The CDR3 region has the DNA TGCGCCAGCAGCCTGACTAGCGGGGGGAGAGAGCAGTTCTTC. Translation: CASSLTSGGREQFF. The chain has TRBV5-1 and TRBJ2-1; 13 bases align to TRBD2. The CDR3 length is 14 residues. V lost 4 bases, J lost 10 bases, and 5 bases stayed unmatched. CDR1 and CDR2 from the germline V gene are SGHRS and YFSETQ.

The genes are TRBV3-1 (or the pseudogene TRBV3-2) and TRBJ2-1; 11 positions agree with TRBD2. The CDR3 is 16 amino acids. Germline V gene data show CDR1 as LGHDT and CDR2 as YNNKEL (reference sequence). V shed 7 bases, J shed 4 bases, and the junction held 9 bases outside the gene matches. CDR3 in amino acids: CASTISGREGYNEQFF. The DNA for the CDR3 is TGTGCCAGCACCATTAGCGGGAGGGAGGGGTACAATGAGCAGTTCTTC.

The rearrangement links TRBV18 to TRBJ2-6, with 11 bases fitting TRBD1. Germline CDR1 is KGHSH and CDR2 is LQKENI. V shed 1 base, J shed 3 bases, and the junction held 5 bases outside the gene matches. The CDR3 is 18 residues long. The CDR3 nucleotides are TGTGCCAGCTCACCACAAGGACAGGGGGCATTTGGGGCCAACGTCCTGACTTTC. Translation: CASSPQGQGAFGANVLTF.

The rearrangement links TRBV5-8 to TRBJ2-1; TRBD1 agrees at 9 bases. The CDR3 has 17 residues. Unmatched junction bases numbered 6, after V lost 2 bases and J lost 0 bases. The V gene's germline CDR1 is SGHTS and CDR2 YDEGEE. This CDR3 is CASSLGTGTSSYNEQFF. CDR3 in DNA: TGTGCCAGCAGCTTAGGGACAGGGACAAGCTCCTACAATGAGCAGTTCTTC.

This chain uses TRBV5-4 with TRBJ2-7, with 8 positions matching TRBD1. The CDR3 has 15 residues. V lost 0 bases and J lost 5; bases outside the gene matches: 7. Germline loops: CDR1 SGHNT, CDR2 YYREEE (reference sequence). This CDR3 is CASSLAGGAPHEQYF. CDR3 bases: TGTGCCAGCAGCTTGGCAGGGGGCGCCCCCCACGAGCAGTACTTC.

The chain joins TRBV6-6 to TRBJ2-2; 7 nucleotides match TRBD1. CDR3 length: 15 residues. Germline V gene data show CDR1 as MNHNY and CDR2 as SVGAGI (reference sequence). Losses at the gene ends were 6 bases for V and 2 bases for J; bases not matched to a gene: 6. This CDR3 reads CASRTGTANTGELFF. The CDR3 DNA reads as TGTGCCAGCAGAACCGGGACAGCCAACACCGGGGAGCTGTTTTTT.

The chain couples TRBV5-5 to TRBJ2-3; D unresolved. Trimming pared 4 bases from V and 1 base from J, leaving 7 bases between. CDR3 length: 13 residues. Germline loops: CDR1 SGHKS, CDR2 YYEKEE (reference sequence). CDR3 in DNA: TGTGCCAGCAGCCCCTCCGGCACAGATACGCAGTATTTT. It codes for CASSPSGTDTQYF.

The V call is TRBV30, the J call TRBJ1-2; D is undetermined. Germline CDR1 reads GTSNPN; CDR2 reads SVGIG (reference sequence). CDR3 length: 14 residues. Trimming took off 7 bases at V and 4 bases at J, with 19 bases between the two ends. The CDR3 nucleotides read TGTGCCTCTGCGAGGGTCTCAAATTCCTATGGCTACACCTTC. As protein: CASARVSNSYGYTF.

The rearrangement uses TRBV21-1 and TRBJ1-4. TRBV21-1 is flagged as a pseudogene. There are 17 residues in the CDR3. CDR3 nucleotide sequence: TGTGCCAGCAGCCCCGGGCGGGGGAGGGCAACTAATGAAAAACTGTTTTTT. It is translated as CASSPGRGRATNEKLFF.

This chain links TRBV9 with TRBJ2-2; 11 bases align to TRBD1. The trim removed 6 bases at V and 3 bases at J, leaving 10 bases unmatched. Looked up from germline, CDR1 is SGDLS and CDR2 is YYNGEE. The CDR3 spans 17 residues. The CDR3 region is CASTARPGQGDTGELFF. The CDR3 bases are TGTGCCAGCACGGCCCGGCCGGGACAGGGGGACACCGGGGAGCTGTTTTTT.

The V and J genes are TRBV3-1 (or the pseudogene TRBV3-2) and TRBJ2-1; D is perhaps TRBD2 (6 bases). The V end lost 4 bases, the J end lost 0 bases, and 13 bases lay between the germline ends. The germline gives CDR1 LGHDT, CDR2 YNNKEL (reference sequence). CDR3 length: 16 residues. CDR3 region: CASSRFFGSSYNEQFF. Here the CDR3 DNA reads TGTGCCAGCAGCCGTTTTTTCGGGAGCTCCTACAATGAGCAGTTCTTC.

This clone was observed a single time. The sample carries other DNA sequences with the same CDR3. The CDR3 loop reads CASSLGSAGGYEQYF. The CDR3, as DNA: TGTGCCAGCAGCTTAGGGTCCGCGGGAGGATACGAGCAGTACTTC. The chain is built from TRBV7-2 and TRBJ2-7; 8 nucleotides match TRBD2. CDR3 length: 15 amino acids. V lost 1 base, J lost 4 bases, and 6 bases stayed unmatched. The germline CDR1 and CDR2 sequences are SGHTA and FQGNSA.